This T cell receptor beta chain emerged from a study of T-cell reconstitution after alpha-beta-depleted transplantation in children. Overall study findings and caveats: Several hundred expanded graft clones reportedly gave rise to the alpha-beta T cells present about two months after transplant.

The TCRbeta library incorporated unique molecular identifiers. A single record per CDR3 protein comes from TCRdb applying MiXCR to the PCR reads. The profile covers over 400,000 distinct CDR3 sequences, with 43% appearing a single time and around 29% taken by the ten largest. On this clonotype: Its antigen is unidentified.

With 1 base clipped from V and 6 bases from J, the junction kept 4 bases outside the gene matches. The CDR3 has 14 amino acids. The germline V gene has CDR1 DFQATT and CDR2 SNEGSKA (reference sequence). The sequenced sample was PBMCs, obtained before TCRalphabeta/CD19-depleted stem cell transplant. The J gene is TRBJ2-1, the V gene TRBV20-1; 9 bases fit TRBD2. The receptor was derived from a girl aged 2-10 years with aplastic anemia, due to receive a stem cell transplant. In DNA form, the CDR3 reads TGCAGTGCTAGAGGACTAGCGGACTCCAATGAGCAGTTCTTC. Translation gives CSARGLADSNEQFF.